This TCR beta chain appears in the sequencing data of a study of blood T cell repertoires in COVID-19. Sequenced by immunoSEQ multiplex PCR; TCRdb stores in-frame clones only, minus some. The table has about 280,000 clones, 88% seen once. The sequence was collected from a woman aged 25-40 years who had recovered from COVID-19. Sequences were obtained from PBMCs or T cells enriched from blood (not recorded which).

The CDR3 bases are TGCGCCAGCAGCGCGGGACAGGGAGTTTACGAGCAGTACTTC. It encodes CASSAGQGVYEQYF. The V call is TRBV5-1, the J call TRBJ2-7, with TRBD1 matching over 9 bases. CDR1 and CDR2 from the germline V gene are SGHRS and YFSETQ. The CDR3 length is 14 residues. J gave up 4 bases and V 4 bases, and 6 bases lay outside the gene matches.